This record concerns one T cell receptor (beta chain) sequence. What it recognizes is unknown. The V gene end was trimmed by 8 bases and the J gene end by 1 base; junction bases not matched to a gene: 9. Germline V gene sequence: CDR1 SGHTA, CDR2 FQGNSA. The CDR3 contains 15 residues. Produced via immunoSEQ multiplex PCR; TCRdb's table is partial and in-frame only. The table includes about 45,000 clones, about four fifths detected once. The data originate from a study of memory B cells and T cells in multiple sclerosis. After stimulus-free culture, autoproliferating CFSE-dim and non-proliferating CFSE-high T cells were sequenced separately. Pooled replicate wells came from approximately 5x10^7 CFSE-labeled PBMCs cultured less than nine days without stimulus.

The chain uses TRBV7-2 and TRBJ2-5, with 8 bases identical to TRBD2. The sequencing input was PBMCs from blood kept in culture. The origin of this receptor is a human donor with multiple sclerosis. CDR3 sequence reads: CASGLGRGAQETQYF. In DNA form, the CDR3 reads TGTGCCAGCGGGCTTGGGCGGGGGGCCCAAGAGACCCAGTACTTC.